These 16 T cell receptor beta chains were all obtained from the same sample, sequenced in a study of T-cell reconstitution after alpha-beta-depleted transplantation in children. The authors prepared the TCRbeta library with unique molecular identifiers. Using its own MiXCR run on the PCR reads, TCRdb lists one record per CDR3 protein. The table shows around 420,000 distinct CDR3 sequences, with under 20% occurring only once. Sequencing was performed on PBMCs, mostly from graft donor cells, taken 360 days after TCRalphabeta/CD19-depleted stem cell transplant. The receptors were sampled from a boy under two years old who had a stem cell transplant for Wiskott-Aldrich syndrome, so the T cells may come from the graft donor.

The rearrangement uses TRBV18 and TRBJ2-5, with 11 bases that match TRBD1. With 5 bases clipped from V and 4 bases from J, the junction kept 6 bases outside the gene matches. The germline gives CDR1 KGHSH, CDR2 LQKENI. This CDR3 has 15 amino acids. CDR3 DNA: TGTGCCAGCTCAGCCGGGACAGGGGGTTTAGAGACCCAGTACTTC. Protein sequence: CASSAGTGGLETQYF.

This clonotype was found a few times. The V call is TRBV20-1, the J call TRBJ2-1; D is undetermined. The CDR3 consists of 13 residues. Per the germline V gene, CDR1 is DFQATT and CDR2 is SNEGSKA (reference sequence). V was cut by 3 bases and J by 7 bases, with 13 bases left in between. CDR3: CSARTWAGNEQFF. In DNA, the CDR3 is TGCAGTGCTAGGACTTGGGCTGGGAATGAGCAGTTCTTC.

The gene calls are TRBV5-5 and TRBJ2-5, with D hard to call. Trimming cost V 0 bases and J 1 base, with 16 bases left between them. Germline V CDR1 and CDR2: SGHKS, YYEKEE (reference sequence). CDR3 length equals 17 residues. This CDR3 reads CASSLARWQQRQETQYF. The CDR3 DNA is TGTGCCAGCAGCTTGGCCCGCTGGCAGCAACGCCAAGAGACCCAGTACTTC.

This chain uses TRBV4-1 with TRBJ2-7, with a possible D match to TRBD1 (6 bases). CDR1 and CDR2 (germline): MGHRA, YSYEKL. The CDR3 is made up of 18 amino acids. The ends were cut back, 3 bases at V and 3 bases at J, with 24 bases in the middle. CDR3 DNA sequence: TGCGCCAGCAGCCATCTTTTTAGGCGAACAGGGAAGGACTACGAGCAGTACTTC. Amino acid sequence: CASSHLFRRTGKDYEQYF.

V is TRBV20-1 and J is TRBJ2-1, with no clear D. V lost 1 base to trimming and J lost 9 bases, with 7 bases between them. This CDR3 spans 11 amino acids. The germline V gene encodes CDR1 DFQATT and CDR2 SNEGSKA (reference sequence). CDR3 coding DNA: TGCAGTGCTAGAGGAAAGGTTGAGCAGTTCTTC. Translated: CSARGKVEQFF.

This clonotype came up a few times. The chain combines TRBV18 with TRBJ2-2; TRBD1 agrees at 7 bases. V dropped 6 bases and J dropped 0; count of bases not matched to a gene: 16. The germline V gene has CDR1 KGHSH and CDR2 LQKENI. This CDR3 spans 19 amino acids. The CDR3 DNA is TGTGCCAGCTCCGAAGCCGGGACAGTTGGCGCCCCGAACACCGGGGAGCTGTTTTTT. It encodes CASSEAGTVGAPNTGELFF.

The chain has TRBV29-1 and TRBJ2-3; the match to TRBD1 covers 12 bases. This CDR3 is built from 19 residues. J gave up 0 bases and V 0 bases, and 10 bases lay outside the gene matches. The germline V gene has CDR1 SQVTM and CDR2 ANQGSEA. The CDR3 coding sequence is TGCAGCGTTGAAGACGGGCCGGGACAGGGGGCTTCTAGCACAGATACGCAGTATTTT. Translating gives CSVEDGPGQGASSTDTQYF.

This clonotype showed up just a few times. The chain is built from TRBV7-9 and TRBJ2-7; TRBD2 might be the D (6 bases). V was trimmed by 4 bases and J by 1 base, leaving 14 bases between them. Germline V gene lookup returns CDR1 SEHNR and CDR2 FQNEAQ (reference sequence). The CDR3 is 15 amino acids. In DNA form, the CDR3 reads TGTGCCAGCAGCTCGGGGTGGGGACTTTCCTACGAGCAGTACTTC. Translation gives CASSSGWGLSYEQYF.

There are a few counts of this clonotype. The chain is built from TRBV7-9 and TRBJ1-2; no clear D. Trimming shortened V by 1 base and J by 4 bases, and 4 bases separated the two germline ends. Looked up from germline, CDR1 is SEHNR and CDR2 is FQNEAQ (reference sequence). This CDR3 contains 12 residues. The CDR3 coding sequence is TGTGCCAGCAGCTTAGAGGCCTATGGCTACACCTTC. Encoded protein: CASSLEAYGYTF. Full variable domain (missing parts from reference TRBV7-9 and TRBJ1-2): DTGVSQNPRHKITKRGQNVTFRCDPISEHNRLYWYRQTLGQGPEFLTYFQNEAQLEKSRLLSDRFSAERPKGSFSTLEIQRTEQGDSAMYLCASSLEAYGYTFGSGTRLTVV.

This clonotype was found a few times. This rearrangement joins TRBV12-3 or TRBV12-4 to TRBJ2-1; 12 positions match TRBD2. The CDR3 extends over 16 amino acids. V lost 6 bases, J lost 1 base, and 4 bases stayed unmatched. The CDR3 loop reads CASSRTSGNSYNEQFF. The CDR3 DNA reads TGTGCCAGCAGCCGGACTAGCGGGAATTCCTACAATGAGCAGTTCTTC.

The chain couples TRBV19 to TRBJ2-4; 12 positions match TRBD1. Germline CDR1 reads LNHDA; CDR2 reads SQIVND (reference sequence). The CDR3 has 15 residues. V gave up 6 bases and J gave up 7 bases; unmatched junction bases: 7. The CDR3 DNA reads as TGTGCCAGTAGCCAAAGGGACAGGGGGCTGAACATTCAGTACTTC. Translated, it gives CASSQRDRGLNIQYF.

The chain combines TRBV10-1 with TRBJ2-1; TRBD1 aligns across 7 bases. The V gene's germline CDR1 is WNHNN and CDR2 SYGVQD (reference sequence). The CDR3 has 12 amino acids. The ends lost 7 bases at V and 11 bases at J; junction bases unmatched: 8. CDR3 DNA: TGCGCCAGCAAGGGGGCAGGGTCTAAGCAGTTCTTC. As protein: CASKGAGSKQFF.

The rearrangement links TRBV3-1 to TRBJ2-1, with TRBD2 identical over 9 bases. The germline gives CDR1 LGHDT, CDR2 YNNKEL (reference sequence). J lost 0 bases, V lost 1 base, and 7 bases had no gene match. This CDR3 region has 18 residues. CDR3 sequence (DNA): TGTGCCAGCAGCCAAGGGACTAGCGCGAACCCCTCCTACAATGAGCAGTTCTTC. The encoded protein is CASSQGTSANPSYNEQFF.

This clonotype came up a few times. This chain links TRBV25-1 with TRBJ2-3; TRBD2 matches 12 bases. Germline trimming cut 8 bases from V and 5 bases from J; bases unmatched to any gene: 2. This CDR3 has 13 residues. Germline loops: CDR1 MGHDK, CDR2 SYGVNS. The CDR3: CASQLAGGDTQYF. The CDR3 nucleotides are TGTGCCAGCCAACTAGCGGGAGGAGATACGCAGTATTTT.

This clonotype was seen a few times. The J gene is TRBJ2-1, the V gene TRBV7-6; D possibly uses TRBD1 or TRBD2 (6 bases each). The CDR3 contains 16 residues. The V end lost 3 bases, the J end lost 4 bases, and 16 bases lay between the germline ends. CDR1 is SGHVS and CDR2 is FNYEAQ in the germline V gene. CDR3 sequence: CASSFLLEGEYNEQFF. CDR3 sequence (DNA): TGTGCCAGCAGCTTCCTCCTGGAGGGGGAGTACAATGAGCAGTTCTTC.

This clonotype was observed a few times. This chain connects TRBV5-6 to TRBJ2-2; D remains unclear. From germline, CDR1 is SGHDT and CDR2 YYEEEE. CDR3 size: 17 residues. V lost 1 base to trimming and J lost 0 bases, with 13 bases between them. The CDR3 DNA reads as TGTGCCAGCAGCTTGACCCCGATGGGCTCGAACACCGGGGAGCTGTTTTTT. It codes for CASSLTPMGSNTGELFF.